This record covers a single T cell receptor (beta chain). Its antigen is undetermined. This CDR3 comprises 18 residues. Germline assignment: CDR1 SGHTA and CDR2 FQGTGA. Trimming removed 7 bases from V and 0 bases from J, with 22 bases in between. The data were obtained in a study of PD-L1 blockade in urothelial cancer. Across the study: Earlier, patients had received 0 to 3 chemotherapy regimens. Blood was analyzed 3 weeks (second dose) and 6 weeks after treatment start. T cell content in blood samples showed a median of approximately 150,000.

Here immunoSEQ multiplex PCR was the method, and the copy in TCRdb shows in-frame clones only, minus some. The data contain 29,000 or so clones, 70% to 90% of them singletons. Study observations and caveats: A below-median TCR clonality in blood before treatment predicted better survival.

This chain connects TRBV7-3 to TRBJ1-3; D gene uncertain. The material was PBMCs, obtained around atezolizumab (anti-PD-L1) treatment. The source of this sequence is a man between 50 and 59 years old with urothelial cancer. The CDR3 bases are TGTGCCAGCACGAGACTACGAGGCGCGACGGGCTCTGGAAACACCATATATTTT. This codes for CASTRLRGATGSGNTIYF.